A selection of T cell receptor beta chains follows, all from one sample in a study of radiotherapy plus CTLA-4 blockade in lung cancer. TCRdb's table, derived via immunoSEQ multiplex PCR, lists solely in-frame clones and lacks some. The sample carries tens of thousands of clones, less than 80% recorded once. This specimen consisted of peripheral blood, obtained from a patient treated with radiotherapy plus ipilimumab. Every receptor here comes from a human donor with non-small cell lung cancer who had a complete response to radiotherapy plus ipilimumab. CDR3s include the opening cysteine and the closing phenylalanine or tryptophan. Each record gives: D gene, V gene, J gene, clone size, CDR3 DNA, CDR3 protein. D genes are given only for firm matches. Clone size is shown for a subset of rows, as once, few, many or a class of expanded clone.

d_call: -; v_call: TRBV19; j_call: TRBJ2-7; clone_size: -; cdr3_nt: TGTGCCAGTAGTATACGGGGGCAGGGTTCCTACGAGCAGTACTTC; cdr3_aa: CASSIRGQGSYEQYF
d_call: -; v_call: TRBV18; j_call: TRBJ1-1; clone_size: -; cdr3_nt: TGTGCCAGCTCACCACGTGGGGGAGGCACTGAAGCTTTCTTT; cdr3_aa: CASSPRGGGTEAFF
d_call: -; v_call: TRBV7-2; j_call: TRBJ1-4; clone_size: -; cdr3_nt: TGTGCCAGCAGCCTACAGGGAGCGTTTCCAACTAATGAAAAACTGTTTTTT; cdr3_aa: CASSLQGAFPTNEKLFF
d_call: -; v_call: TRBV11-3; j_call: TRBJ1-1; clone_size: few; cdr3_nt: TGTGCCAGTAAGACCATGGGGGGCCCGGACACTGAAGCTTTCTTT; cdr3_aa: CASKTMGGPDTEAFF
d_call: -; v_call: TRBV28; j_call: TRBJ2-5; clone_size: -; cdr3_nt: TGTGCCAGCAGTTTACTTCTGCTAGCCGCACAAGAGACCCAGTACTTC; cdr3_aa: CASSLLLLAAQETQYF
d_call: -; v_call: TRBV13; j_call: TRBJ1-3; clone_size: few; cdr3_nt: TGTGCCAGCAGCTTTGACGGGATATCTGGAAACACCATATATTTT; cdr3_aa: CASSFDGISGNTIYF
d_call: -; v_call: TRBV30; j_call: TRBJ1-2; clone_size: once; cdr3_nt: TGTGCCTGGAGTTCCCAGGGCAACTATGGCTACACCTTC; cdr3_aa: CAWSSQGNYGYTF
d_call: -; v_call: TRBV5-1; j_call: TRBJ2-3; clone_size: -; cdr3_nt: TGCGCCAGCAGCCTCTCCCAGTTAGGCACAGATACGCAGTATTTT; cdr3_aa: CASSLSQLGTDTQYF
d_call: -; v_call: TRBV19; j_call: TRBJ2-3; clone_size: -; cdr3_nt: TGTGCCAGTAGTTCCTCCGGGGGTCTAAAGACAGATACGCAGTATTTT; cdr3_aa: CASSSSGGLKTDTQYF
d_call: TRBD2; v_call: TRBV7-6; j_call: TRBJ2-3; clone_size: -; cdr3_nt: TGTGCCAGCAGCTTGGGACTACCCCCGGAAGATACGCAGTATTTT; cdr3_aa: CASSLGLPPEDTQYF
d_call: -; v_call: TRBV7-2; j_call: TRBJ1-1; clone_size: -; cdr3_nt: TGTGCCAGCAGCACTCGACAGGTCCGGGGTAGCCGAGCTTTCTTT; cdr3_aa: CASSTRQVRGSRAFF
d_call: TRBD2; v_call: TRBV7-2; j_call: TRBJ2-3; clone_size: -; cdr3_nt: TGTGCCAGCAGCCTGGGACTAGCGACAGATACGCAGTATTTT; cdr3_aa: CASSLGLATDTQYF
d_call: -; v_call: TRBV6-5; j_call: TRBJ1-5; clone_size: -; cdr3_nt: TGTGCCAGCAGTCCACAGGGATTCTGGAAGCCCCAGCATTTT; cdr3_aa: CASSPQGFWKPQHF
d_call: -; v_call: TRBV5-6; j_call: TRBJ1-5; clone_size: -; cdr3_nt: TGTGCCAGCAGCTTGTTGGGGAGCAATCAGCCCCAGCATTTT; cdr3_aa: CASSLLGSNQPQHF
d_call: -; v_call: TRBV7-9; j_call: TRBJ2-5; clone_size: -; cdr3_nt: TGTGCCAGCAGCTTAGCCAGGGAACAAGAGACCCAGTACTTC; cdr3_aa: CASSLAREQETQYF
d_call: TRBD1; v_call: TRBV15; j_call: TRBJ1-2; clone_size: -; cdr3_nt: TGTGCCACCAGCACCGCTTTTTCAAGAACAGGGGGTAGTTGGTCTAACTATGGCTACACCTTC; cdr3_aa: CATSTAFSRTGGSWSNYGYTF
d_call: -; v_call: TRBV10-1; j_call: TRBJ2-2; clone_size: -; cdr3_nt: TGCGCCACCCAGGAGGGACCCCAAGGCGGGGAGCTGTTTTTT; cdr3_aa: CATQEGPQGGELFF
d_call: TRBD2; v_call: TRBV6-4; j_call: TRBJ2-3; clone_size: -; cdr3_nt: TGTGCCAGCACCCTTTCTAGCGGGGCCCCGACAGATACGCAGTATTTT; cdr3_aa: CASTLSSGAPTDTQYF
d_call: -; v_call: TRBV29-1; j_call: TRBJ1-1; clone_size: -; cdr3_nt: TGCAGCGTTCGACGGAACACTGAAGCTTTCTTT; cdr3_aa: CSVRRNTEAFF
d_call: TRBD2; v_call: TRBV13; j_call: TRBJ2-1; clone_size: -; cdr3_nt: TGTGCCAGCAGCCGTAGACTAGCGGGAGTCCTCGGTCCGAACAATGAGCAGTTCTTC; cdr3_aa: CASSRRLAGVLGPNNEQFF
d_call: -; v_call: TRBV6-5; j_call: TRBJ1-3; clone_size: -; cdr3_nt: TGTGCCAGCAGTTTCCGGACGTATAGCTCTGGAAACACCATATATTTT; cdr3_aa: CASSFRTYSSGNTIYF
d_call: -; v_call: TRBV27; j_call: TRBJ1-2; clone_size: -; cdr3_nt: TGTGCCAGCAGTTCCACGGGGGGGTCCTCCTATGGCTACACCTTC; cdr3_aa: CASSSTGGSSYGYTF
d_call: -; v_call: TRBV2; j_call: TRBJ2-2; clone_size: -; cdr3_nt: TGTGCCAGCAGGCCCCCGAGGTTGGAGACCGGGGAGCTGTTTTTT; cdr3_aa: CASRPPRLETGELFF
d_call: TRBD1; v_call: TRBV6-6; j_call: TRBJ1-1; clone_size: -; cdr3_nt: TGTGCCAGCAGTTACGGGACAGGGGGCTCTGAAGCTTTCTTT; cdr3_aa: CASSYGTGGSEAFF
d_call: -; v_call: TRBV4-1; j_call: TRBJ2-3; clone_size: -; cdr3_nt: TGCGCCAGCAGCCAAGAGGCGGCTCTAAGCACAGATACGCAGTATTTT; cdr3_aa: CASSQEAALSTDTQYF
d_call: TRBD2; v_call: TRBV7-2; j_call: TRBJ2-3; clone_size: -; cdr3_nt: TGTGCCAGCAGCTTCTTAAGCGGGGGGCGGATTGATACGCAGTATTTT; cdr3_aa: CASSFLSGGRIDTQYF
d_call: -; v_call: TRBV7-8; j_call: TRBJ1-5; clone_size: few; cdr3_nt: TGTGCCAGCAGCTTAAGTTTTTTGTCCTTGAAAGTCGTTGGCCAGCCCCAGCATTTT; cdr3_aa: CASSLSFLSLKVVGQPQHF
d_call: -; v_call: TRBV11-2; j_call: TRBJ2-3; clone_size: -; cdr3_nt: TGTGCCAGCAGCCAACTAGATACAATAGATACGCAGTATTTT; cdr3_aa: CASSQLDTIDTQYF
d_call: -; v_call: TRBV7-9; j_call: TRBJ1-6; clone_size: -; cdr3_nt: TGTGCCAGCAGCTTAGCAGGCTCCTATAATTCACCCCTCCACTTT; cdr3_aa: CASSLAGSYNSPLHF
d_call: TRBD2; v_call: TRBV7-2; j_call: TRBJ2-7; clone_size: -; cdr3_nt: TGTGCCAGCAGCACCCGGACTAGCGGGGGCTCCTACGAGCAGTACTTC; cdr3_aa: CASSTRTSGGSYEQYF
d_call: -; v_call: TRBV27; j_call: TRBJ1-2; clone_size: -; cdr3_nt: TGTGCCAGCAGGGGCTCCGAGCAGGGGGGCTACACCTTC; cdr3_aa: CASRGSEQGGYTF
d_call: TRBD1; v_call: TRBV19; j_call: TRBJ2-5; clone_size: -; cdr3_nt: TGTGCCAGTAGTCAAACAGGGGAAAGCGTGTCCCAGTACTTC; cdr3_aa: CASSQTGESVSQYF
d_call: -; v_call: TRBV6-4; j_call: TRBJ2-1; clone_size: -; cdr3_nt: TGTGCCAGCAGTGATCAGCAGGGGAATGAGCAGTTCTTC; cdr3_aa: CASSDQQGNEQFF
d_call: -; v_call: TRBV5-1; j_call: TRBJ1-1; clone_size: once; cdr3_nt: TGCGCCAGCAGCTCACAGGGACGGAACACTGAAGCTTTCTTT; cdr3_aa: CASSSQGRNTEAFF
d_call: -; v_call: TRBV7-2; j_call: TRBJ1-5; clone_size: -; cdr3_nt: TGTGCCAGCAGCCGCCAAGGGGACGGGCCCCAGCATTTT; cdr3_aa: CASSRQGDGPQHF
d_call: TRBD1; v_call: TRBV15; j_call: TRBJ1-5; clone_size: -; cdr3_nt: TGTGCCACCAGCAGAAAGGGGGCTGGCAATCAGCCCCAGCATTTT; cdr3_aa: CATSRKGAGNQPQHF
d_call: -; v_call: TRBV7-2; j_call: TRBJ2-4; clone_size: -; cdr3_nt: TGTGCCAGCAGCCCAGACAGGCTAGCCAAAAACATTCAGTACTTC; cdr3_aa: CASSPDRLAKNIQYF
d_call: TRBD1; v_call: TRBV6-1; j_call: TRBJ2-7; clone_size: few; cdr3_nt: TGTGCCAGCAGTGAATCGACAGGGGGCGCTGGAGGGCAGTACTTC; cdr3_aa: CASSESTGGAGGQYF
d_call: -; v_call: TRBV7-2; j_call: TRBJ2-3; clone_size: -; cdr3_nt: TGTGCCAGCAGCTTAGCGCTTTCCCCAGATACGCAGTATTTT; cdr3_aa: CASSLALSPDTQYF
d_call: TRBD1; v_call: TRBV7-2; j_call: TRBJ1-1; clone_size: -; cdr3_nt: TGTGCCAGCAGCTTAGTAGGGACAGGGGGGAACACTGAAGCTTTCTTT; cdr3_aa: CASSLVGTGGNTEAFF
d_call: -; v_call: TRBV15; j_call: TRBJ1-6; clone_size: -; cdr3_nt: TGTGCCACCAGCAGAGATTTTACCTCACCCCTCCACTTT; cdr3_aa: CATSRDFTSPLHF
d_call: TRBD1; v_call: TRBV19; j_call: TRBJ1-6; clone_size: -; cdr3_nt: TGTGCCAGTAAGGGCGACAGGGTCGCTTCACCCCTCCACTTT; cdr3_aa: CASKGDRVASPLHF
d_call: -; v_call: TRBV2; j_call: TRBJ1-1; clone_size: -; cdr3_nt: TGTGCCAGCGAAGGGGGATGGGCTGAAGCTTTCTTT; cdr3_aa: CASEGGWAEAFF
d_call: TRBD2; v_call: TRBV10-3; j_call: TRBJ2-5; clone_size: -; cdr3_nt: TGTGCCATCAGTGAGTCGCCCACAGGGCGGGAGGAAGAGACCCAGTACTTC; cdr3_aa: CAISESPTGREEETQYF
d_call: TRBD1; v_call: TRBV5-1; j_call: TRBJ2-3; clone_size: -; cdr3_nt: TGCGCCAGCAGCTTGGCCGTAGGGACAGGGGGAAAGCGGGATACGCAGTATTTT; cdr3_aa: CASSLAVGTGGKRDTQYF
d_call: -; v_call: TRBV5-3; j_call: TRBJ2-1; clone_size: -; cdr3_nt: TGTGCCAGAAGCTTGATGCGAAGTGAGCAGTTCTTC; cdr3_aa: CARSLMRSEQFF
d_call: -; v_call: TRBV7-2; j_call: TRBJ2-3; clone_size: -; cdr3_nt: TGTGCCAGCAGCCAGTCTGGTTCGGTTTCGGATACGCAGTATTTT; cdr3_aa: CASSQSGSVSDTQYF
d_call: TRBD2; v_call: TRBV6-8; j_call: TRBJ2-3; clone_size: few; cdr3_nt: TGTGCCAGCAGTTTGACTAGCGGGAGCACAGATACGCAGTATTTT; cdr3_aa: CASSLTSGSTDTQYF